Included here is one T cell receptor (beta chain) sequence, with context. Its antigen is not known. The conserved closing phenylalanine or tryptophan is absent in this CDR3, likely reflecting a read error. The DNA is left out, because the CDR3 cannot be placed on it with certainty; the CDR3 is given as TCRdb lists it. Sequencing used immunoSEQ multiplex PCR; TCRdb keeps in-frame clones, though not all of them. This repertoire comprises some 2,200 clones; its ten largest clones make up around four fifths. The sample is drawn from a study of STAT3 mutations in large granular lymphocyte leukemia. Both ends counted, the CDR3 spans 12 residues. Germline CDR1 SGHTA, CDR2 FQGNSA. Regarding the study as a whole: Clonal expansion was inferred from samples taken at other timepoints. All newly emerging clones after therapy were STAT3 wild type. Every T-cell large granular lymphocyte leukemia patient had at least one immunodominant TCR beta clonotype.

The genes are TRBV7-2 and TRBJ2-3; no DNA check was done on the table's D call, TRBD1. The clonotype comes from a human donor with T large granular lymphocyte leukemia. The donor label of this sample is uncertain. Some clones in this sample may be carry-over from other donors' samples. Sequenced material: PBMCs. CDR3 in amino acids: CASSLGHGGTDT.